These 25 T cell receptor beta chains share one sample of origin, sequenced in a study of T cell repertoires in enteric fever. From the reads, TCRdb called clonotypes with MiXCR, one entry per CDR3 protein. The repertoire holds approximately 1,600 distinct CDR3 sequences, with around a third as singletons. Sequencing used CCR7- CD38- CD4+ T cells from PBMCs. The receptors stem from a human donor with Salmonella enteric fever, either typhoid or paratyphoid (not recorded which).

The chain combines TRBV9 with TRBJ2-1; D is ambiguous. This CDR3 is 13 amino acids long. The V gene lost 2 bases and the J gene lost 5 bases, with 8 bases spanning the gap. Germline V gene lookup returns CDR1 SGDLS and CDR2 YYNGEE. The CDR3 sequence: CASSVADNNEQFF. The CDR3 nucleotides read TGTGCCAGCAGCGTGGCAGACAACAATGAGCAGTTCTTC.

The V call is TRBV5-1, the J call TRBJ2-7, with TRBD2 matching 13 bases. Looked up from germline, CDR1 is SGHRS and CDR2 is YFSETQ. The CDR3 has 17 amino acids. J gave up 2 bases and V 0 bases, and 5 bases lay outside the gene matches. CDR3 amino acids: CASSLAGLAGVAYEQYF. CDR3 coding DNA: TGCGCCAGCAGCTTGGCTGGACTAGCGGGAGTCGCCTACGAGCAGTACTTC.

The J gene is TRBJ2-7, the V gene TRBV18; unclear D gene. The CDR3 has 13 amino acids. V gave up 0 bases and J gave up 5 bases, with 8 bases separating them. Germline lookup yields CDR1 KGHSH and CDR2 LQKENI. CDR3 DNA: TGTGCCAGCTCACCACCGGAAGACAACGAGCAGTACTTC. Translated, it gives CASSPPEDNEQYF.

The CDR3 DNA follows: TGCGCCAGCAGCTTGGCCCTAGACGGGGACACCGGGGAGCTGTTTTTT. As protein: CASSLALDGDTGELFF. The V call is TRBV5-1, the J call TRBJ2-2, with a weak D call TRBD2 (5 bases). The CDR3 loop spans 16 amino acids. Germline values: CDR1 SGHRS, CDR2 YFSETQ. Trimming shortened V by 0 bases and J by 3 bases, and 12 bases separated the two germline ends. Full variable domain (outside the CDR3, taken from reference TRBV5-1 and TRBJ2-2): KAGVTQTPRYLIKTRGQQVTLSCSPISGHRSVSWYQQTPGQGLQFLFEYFSETQRNKGNFPGRFSGRQFSNSRSEMNVSTLELGDSALYLCASSLALDGDTGELFFGEGSRLTVL.

In the case of this clonotype: A read error may be the cause here, since a much bigger clone is one base away. The rearrangement joins TRBV5-1 to TRBJ2-3; 8 bases are a match to TRBD1. Germline CDR1 and CDR2: SGHRS and YFSETQ. Trimming at V came to 1 base and at J to 0 bases, leaving 7 bases not matched to a gene. The CDR3 consists of 17 residues. The CDR3 coding sequence is TGCGCCAGCAGCTTGTGGGACAGGCTCGATAGCACAGATACGCAGTATTTT. Encoded protein: CASSLWDRLDSTDTQYF.

The V call is TRBV7-2, the J call TRBJ1-3; 9 bases are a match to TRBD1. CDR3 length: 17 amino acids. Germline V lookup: CDR1 SGHTA, CDR2 FQGNSA. V lost 2 bases, J lost 4 bases, and 9 bases stayed unmatched. CDR3 sequence (DNA): TGTGCCAGCAGCTTAATCGTCACAGGGGGCTTCGGAAACACCATATATTTT. This gives the protein CASSLIVTGGFGNTIYF.

A note on this clonotype: The junction and the germline gene differ at one end; a read error may be behind it. The chain is built from TRBV7-9 and TRBJ1-3; 7 bases line up with TRBD1. Germline CDR1 is SEHNR and CDR2 is FQNEAQ (reference sequence). The CDR3 spans 15 residues. The DNA for the CDR3 is TGTGCCAGCAGAAAACCAGGGACAGCTAGAAACACCACATATTTT. Translated: CASRKPGTARNTTYF. Drawing the rest from reference TRBV7-9 and TRBJ1-3, the complete variable domain is DTGVSQNPRHKITKRGQNVTFRCDPISEHNRLYWYRQTLGQGPEFLTYFQNEAQLEKSRLLSDRFSAERPKGSFSTLEIQRTEQGDSAMYLCASRKPGTARNTTYFGEGSWLTVV.

This clonotype was observed a few times. This rearrangement joins TRBV9 to TRBJ2-4; the D gene could be TRBD1 or TRBD2 (5 bases each). Germline V CDR1 and CDR2: SGDLS, YYNGEE. The length of the CDR3 is 13 residues. Trimming pared 1 base from V and 8 bases from J, leaving 10 bases between. This chain's CDR3 is CASSVSGSDIQYF. The CDR3, as DNA: TGTGCCAGCAGCGTATCAGGGAGTGACATTCAGTACTTC.

Points on this clonotype: This sequence may be a read error, since a much larger clone differs from it by one base. The chain is built from TRBV5-1 and TRBJ2-1; D call uncertain. The germline CDR1 and CDR2 sequences are SGHRS and YFSETQ. This CDR3 comprises 14 residues. In nucleotides, the CDR3 is TGCGCCAGCAGGGAAGACACCACACGAAATGATCAGTTCTTC. Translating gives CASREDTTRNDQFF.

This clonotype was found a few times. The chain combines TRBV5-1 with TRBJ2-2; 14 bases are shared with TRBD2. The CDR3 sequence is 19 residues long. The V segment lost 3 bases and the J segment 4 bases; nucleotides outside the gene matches: 11. Germline CDR1 is SGHRS and CDR2 is YFSETQ. As DNA, the CDR3 is TGCGCCAGCAGCTATAAACCGGGACTAGCGGGAGATAGCACCGGGGAGCTGTTTTTT. Amino acid sequence: CASSYKPGLAGDSTGELFF. Drawing the rest from reference TRBV5-1 and TRBJ2-2, the complete variable domain is KAGVTQTPRYLIKTRGQQVTLSCSPISGHRSVSWYQQTPGQGLQFLFEYFSETQRNKGNFPGRFSGRQFSNSRSEMNVSTLELGDSALYLCASSYKPGLAGDSTGELFFGEGSRLTVL.

In this sample, this clonotype turned up a few times. The chain joins TRBV21-1 to TRBJ2-7; the D segment call TRBD1 is taken from the table without a DNA check. TRBV21-1 is given as a pseudogene. The CDR3 is made up of 16 amino acids. The CDR3 loop reads CASSNWSGQGKYEQYF. In nucleotides, the CDR3 is TGTGCCAGCAGCAATTGGTCGGGACAGGGAAAATACGAGCAGTACTTC.

CDR3 nucleotide sequence: TGCGCCAGCAGCTCAGGCGATCTAAGTTCTGGGGCCAACGTCCTGACTTTC. Amino acid sequence: CASSSGDLSSGANVLTF. This rearrangement joins TRBV5-1 to TRBJ2-6; D is ambiguous. Germline assignment: CDR1 SGHRS and CDR2 YFSETQ. With 3 bases removed from V and 1 base from J, the gap between germline ends came to 14 bases. There are 17 residues in the CDR3. The entire variable domain, with the rest obtained from reference TRBV5-1 and TRBJ2-6, is as follows: KAGVTQTPRYLIKTRGQQVTLSCSPISGHRSVSWYQQTPGQGLQFLFEYFSETQRNKGNFPGRFSGRQFSNSRSEMNVSTLELGDSALYLCASSSGDLSSGANVLTFGAGSRLTVL.

A few counts support this clonotype. The chain recombines TRBV7-3 with TRBJ2-1; D unclear. Trimming removed 5 bases from V and 2 bases from J, with 7 bases in between. From germline, CDR1 is SGHTA and CDR2 FQGTGA. This CDR3 is 13 amino acids long. In nucleotides, the CDR3 is TGTGCCAGCAGCCCCGGACCCTACAATGAGCAGTTCTTC. Translated, it gives CASSPGPYNEQFF.

Sample share makes this clonotype large. CDR3 coding DNA: TGTGCCAGCAGCTTTCCTACTAGCGGGGGAAACAATGAGCAGTTCTTC. It specifies CASSFPTSGGNNEQFF. This chain joins TRBV7-9 and TRBJ2-1; 11 bases are a match to TRBD2. This CDR3 has 16 amino acids. CDR1 and CDR2 from the germline V gene are SEHNR and FQNEAQ (reference sequence). V was pared by 3 bases and J by 5 bases, with 6 bases of the junction left unmatched.

V and J are TRBV21-1 and TRBJ2-1. TRBV21-1 is an annotated pseudogene. This CDR3 spans 12 amino acids. DNA for the CDR3: TGTGCCAGCAGCGCCCGTCAAGGGGAGCAGTTCTTC. Protein sequence: CASSARQGEQFF.

This clonotype was seen more than once but under ten times. The CDR3 region has the DNA TGTGCCAGCGGCAGGACAGGGTTAGTGTATGAGCAGTTCTTC. It codes for CASGRTGLVYEQFF. The chain couples TRBV13 to TRBJ2-1; 8 bases map to TRBD1. Germline CDR1 PRHDT, CDR2 FYEKMQ (reference sequence). The CDR3 is 14 residues long. V shed 8 bases and J 8 bases; nucleotides not matched to a gene: 11.

This clonotype was seen just once. The gene calls are TRBV7-9 and TRBJ2-3; D gene unclear. Trimming shortened V by 2 bases and J by 1 base, and 4 bases separated the two germline ends. Germline CDR1 SEHNR, CDR2 FQNEAQ (reference sequence). The CDR3 extends over 13 amino acids. The CDR3 nucleotides read TGTGCCAGCAGCTTACAGGGCACAGATACGCAGTATTTT. It is translated as CASSLQGTDTQYF.

To note about this clonotype: One base away lies a much larger clone, so this may be a sequencing read error. The CDR3 loop is CASSFGGSTDTRYF. The DNA of the CDR3 is TGTGCCAGCAGCTTCGGGGGAAGCACAGATACGCGGTATTTT. V is TRBV7-9 and J is TRBJ2-3; a weak D match, TRBD2 (6 bases). CDR1 is SEHNR and CDR2 is FQNEAQ in the germline V gene (reference sequence). The CDR3 has 14 residues.

This clonotype was counted a single time. The chain links TRBV29-1 to TRBJ2-4; the D gene is possibly TRBD2 (6 bases). Germline CDR1 is SQVTM and CDR2 is ANQGSEA. V lost 1 base and J lost 8, with 9 bases in between. This CDR3 is built from 12 residues. Here the CDR3 reads CSVEVGEDIQYF. CDR3 in DNA: TGCAGCGTTGAAGTCGGGGAGGACATTCAGTACTTC.

This clonotype is judged medium-sized. This rearrangement joins TRBV11-2 to TRBJ2-4; 7 nucleotides agree with TRBD2. The junction had 14 bases not matched to a gene; V was cut back by 2 bases and J by 10 bases. Germline V gives CDR1 SGHAT, CDR2 FQNNGV. The length of the CDR3 is 16 residues. CDR3 sequence (DNA): TGTGCCAGCAGCTTATCTCTAGATGCGGGAGTGAGGATTCAGTACTTC. This codes for CASSLSLDAGVRIQYF.

The rearrangement joins TRBV18 to TRBJ1-1; D call uncertain. With 2 bases removed from V and 0 bases from J, the gap between germline ends came to 7 bases. This CDR3 comprises 14 residues. Germline loops: CDR1 KGHSH, CDR2 LQKENI. For the CDR3, the DNA is TGTGCCAGCTCACCAACAGCCATGAACACTGAAGCTTTCTTT. It is translated as CASSPTAMNTEAFF.

J is TRBJ2-3 and V is TRBV7-2; 13 nucleotides line up with TRBD2. The V and J ends lost 4 bases and 0 bases, in that order; junction bases with no gene match: 4. Germline V lookup: CDR1 SGHTA, CDR2 FQGNSA. The CDR3 contains 17 residues. The CDR3, as DNA: TGTGCCAGCAGCTCTGTGACTAGCGGGAGGAGCACAGATACGCAGTATTTT. Amino acid sequence: CASSSVTSGRSTDTQYF. The variable domain in full, with the rest retrieved from reference TRBV7-2 and TRBJ2-3, is GAGVSQSPSNKVTEKGKDVELRCDPISGHTALYWYRQSLGQGLEFLIYFQGNSAPDKSGLPSDRFSAERTGGSVSTLTIQRTQQEDSAVYLCASSSVTSGRSTDTQYFGPGTRLTVL.

V gene TRBV5-1 combines with J gene TRBJ1-1; D ambiguous. In germline, CDR1 is SGHRS, CDR2 YFSETQ. The germline V and J ends were trimmed by 0 bases and 1 base, with 10 bases remaining between them. The CDR3 has 15 residues. The CDR3 DNA sequence: TGCGCCAGCAGCTTGGAAGCTTTAAAGAACACTGAAGCTTTCTTT. Its translation: CASSLEALKNTEAFF.

V gene TRBV5-1 combines with J gene TRBJ2-7; D may be TRBD1 (5 bases). Trimming pared 0 bases from V and 2 bases from J, leaving 15 bases between. The germline V gene encodes CDR1 SGHRS and CDR2 YFSETQ. This CDR3 comprises 16 residues. CDR3 in amino acids: CASSLAVDTRPYEQYF. CDR3 DNA: TGCGCCAGCAGCTTGGCCGTGGACACCCGACCCTACGAGCAGTACTTC.

This clonotype was picked up a small number of times. This chain connects TRBV5-1 to TRBJ1-1; D is uncertain. Germline V lookup: CDR1 SGHRS, CDR2 YFSETQ. V lost 3 bases and J lost 0, with 15 bases in between. This CDR3 has 16 residues. In DNA, the CDR3 is TGCGCCAGCAGCTCCCAGCCGGCCCCCTTGAACACTGAAGCTTTCTTT. As protein: CASSSQPAPLNTEAFF.